These 22 T cell receptor beta chains came from one sample sequenced in a study of T-cell memory formation after mild COVID-19. MiXCR, applied by TCRdb to the 5' RACE reads, yields one record per CDR3 protein. The table includes approximately 51,000 distinct CDR3 sequences, around 10% detected once. Sequences were obtained from PBMCs or a T cell subset sorted from them (not recorded which). Receptor source: an adult woman who had mild COVID-19 (a few samples of this study predate the infection). Cell type and time point are not known.

This clonotype was picked up a small number of times. The rearrangement joins TRBV12-3 or TRBV12-4 to TRBJ2-3; 12 bases map to TRBD2. This CDR3 contains 19 residues. J lost 3 bases, V lost 7 bases, and 17 bases had no gene match. CDR3 DNA: TGTGCCAGCACAGTTGGGGTAGGACTAGCGGGAACCCGAACAGATACGCAGTATTTT. It encodes CASTVGVGLAGTRTDTQYF.

This clonotype has just one count. The V gene is TRBV4-2, the J gene TRBJ2-7, with 8 bases aligning to TRBD1. The CDR3 consists of 15 residues. Per the germline V gene, CDR1 is LGHNA and CDR2 is YNFKEQ. Trimming removed 0 bases from V and 2 bases from J; junction bases left unmatched: 3. The DNA of the CDR3 is TGTGCCAGCAGCCAAGAAGCCAGGGGGCCCTACGAGCAGTACTTC. Residues: CASSQEARGPYEQYF.

V is TRBV7-2 and J is TRBJ1-6; TRBD1 agrees at 8 bases. Germline assignment: CDR1 SGHTA and CDR2 FQGNSA. CDR3 size: 14 residues. J lost 7 bases, V lost 3 bases, and 2 bases had no gene match. The CDR3 sequence: CASSLDRANSPLHF. The DNA for the CDR3 is TGTGCCAGCAGCTTGGACAGGGCAAATTCACCCCTCCACTTT.

The rearrangement uses TRBV12-3 or TRBV12-4 and TRBJ1-2, with D perhaps matching TRBD1 (5 bases). The V gene lost 6 bases and the J gene lost 8 bases, with 22 bases spanning the gap. CDR3 size: 15 residues. Here the CDR3 DNA reads TGTGCCAGCAGCATGCAACTTAGGCAGGGAGGGGGCTACACCTTC. Residues: CASSMQLRQGGGYTF.

This clonotype has more than one count but fewer than ten. The rearrangement joins TRBV20-1 to TRBJ1-1; D gene uncertain. The CDR3 spans 14 residues. Between the trimmed V and J ends, which lost 5 bases and 1 base, there was a span of 14 bases. From germline, CDR1 is DFQATT and CDR2 SNEGSKA (reference sequence). The CDR3 sequence: CSAFDAGKNTEAFF. The CDR3 DNA reads TGCAGTGCTTTCGATGCCGGGAAGAACACTGAAGCTTTCTTT.

In this sample, this clonotype turned up many times. The chain recombines TRBV9 with TRBJ2-1; 7 positions match TRBD2. V lost 2 bases and J lost 8; bases outside the gene matches: 7. This CDR3 region has 14 residues. Germline values: CDR1 SGDLS, CDR2 YYNGEE. The CDR3 DNA sequence: TGTGCCAGCAGCGTGGGCGGGAGTAACTATGAGCAGTTCTTC. Translation gives CASSVGGSNYEQFF. The full variable domain, completed using reference TRBV9 and TRBJ2-1, is DSGVTQTPKHLITATGQRVTLRCSPRSGDLSVYWYQQSLDQGLQFLIQYYNGEERAKGNILERFSAQQFPDLHSELNLSSLELGDSALYFCASSVGGSNYEQFFGPGTRLTVL.

The gene calls are TRBV6-4 and TRBJ2-2; 9 bases are shared with TRBD2. J gave up 5 bases and V 7 bases, and 17 bases lay outside the gene matches. Germline CDR1 is MRHNA and CDR2 is SNTAGT. CDR3 length: 18 amino acids. The CDR3 nucleotides are TGTGCCAGCATTCGACCCGCAACTAGCGGGTGGGGAACCGGGGAGCTGTTTTTT. Translation: CASIRPATSGWGTGELFF.

V usage is TRBV7-3 and J usage is TRBJ2-5, with D tentatively TRBD1 (6 bases). Looked up from germline, CDR1 is SGHTA and CDR2 is FQGTGA. The CDR3 is 13 residues long. Trimming removed 2 bases at V and 3 bases at J, with 7 bases between. The CDR3 region is CASSLHREETQYF. The CDR3 nucleotides read TGTGCCAGCAGCTTACACAGGGAAGAGACCCAGTACTTC.

This clonotype was observed many times. The chain carries TRBV5-1 and TRBJ2-1; weak D call: TRBD1 (5 bases). The CDR3 is 15 residues long. Germline lookup yields CDR1 SGHRS and CDR2 YFSETQ. V dropped 0 bases and J dropped 8 bases, with 15 bases sitting between them. The CDR3 bases are TGCGCCAGCAGCTTGGGTGGCAGGGTATCCGATGAGCAGTTCTTC. This gives the protein CASSLGGRVSDEQFF.

This clonotype appeared many times. The rearrangement uses TRBV3-1 and TRBJ2-3; D not resolved. Germline V gene data show CDR1 as LGHDT and CDR2 as YNNKEL (reference sequence). The V gene lost 4 bases and the J gene lost 0 bases, with 17 bases spanning the gap. The CDR3 is made up of 17 amino acids. The CDR3 region is CASSPDGSITSTDTQYF. The CDR3 nucleotides are TGTGCCAGCAGCCCCGACGGATCAATTACTAGCACAGATACGCAGTATTTT.

The chain recombines TRBV6-2 or TRBV6-3 with TRBJ2-3; 9 positions agree with TRBD2. With 11 bases clipped from V and 2 bases from J, the junction kept 17 bases outside the gene matches. The germline V gene has CDR1 MNHEY and CDR2 SVGEGT. CDR3 length equals 17 residues. CDR3 sequence: CASSPRAGGSITDTQYF. The CDR3 coding sequence is TGTGCCTCCTCGCCCCGGGCGGGAGGGAGTATCACAGATACGCAGTATTTT.

This clonotype occurred a few times. DNA of the CDR3: TGCAGTGCCAGGGGGCCCAGCTCCTATAATTCACCCCTCCACTTT. It translates to CSARGPSSYNSPLHF. The chain combines TRBV20-1 with TRBJ1-6; 8 positions agree with TRBD1. This CDR3 spans 15 amino acids. Looked up from germline, CDR1 is DFQATT and CDR2 is SNEGSKA (reference sequence). V shed 6 bases, J shed 0 bases, and the junction held 4 bases outside the gene matches.

This clonotype was recorded at least ten times. The chain recombines TRBV6-6 with TRBJ2-7, with TRBD1 matching 7 bases. The CDR3 loop spans 12 amino acids. J gave up 2 bases and V 6 bases, and 1 base lay outside the gene matches. The germline CDR1 and CDR2 sequences are MNHNY and SVGAGI (reference sequence). The CDR3 nucleotides are TGTGCCAGCAGCGGGACAGCCTACGAGCAGTACTTC. It codes for CASSGTAYEQYF.

V is TRBV9 and J is TRBJ2-3; D is undetermined. The CDR3 spans 15 residues. Between the trimmed V and J ends, which lost 1 base and 2 bases, there was a span of 11 bases. Germline loops: CDR1 SGDLS, CDR2 YYNGEE. The CDR3 region is CASSVFSRATDTQYF. In DNA, the CDR3 is TGTGCCAGCAGCGTATTCTCTCGGGCCACAGATACGCAGTATTTT.

This clonotype was recorded many times. The V gene is TRBV5-1, the J gene TRBJ2-1, with 8 positions matching TRBD2. The ends lost 2 bases at V and 6 bases at J; junction bases unmatched: 7. The length of the CDR3 is 15 residues. Germline loops: CDR1 SGHRS, CDR2 YFSETQ. The CDR3 DNA is TGCGCCAGCAGCTTAGGCCCCAGCGGGGGCAATGAGCAGTTCTTC. It is translated as CASSLGPSGGNEQFF. The whole variable domain, filled in from reference TRBV5-1 and TRBJ2-1, reads KAGVTQTPRYLIKTRGQQVTLSCSPISGHRSVSWYQQTPGQGLQFLFEYFSETQRNKGNFPGRFSGRQFSNSRSEMNVSTLELGDSALYLCASSLGPSGGNEQFFGPGTRLTVL.

This clonotype was counted many times. The V gene is TRBV12-3 or TRBV12-4, the J gene TRBJ2-1; no reliable D call. V was clipped by 5 bases and J by 8 bases, with 13 bases between them. The CDR3 has 13 residues. The CDR3 nucleotides read TGTGCCAGCAGTCCACACGCCGGGCATGAGCAGTTCTTC. It is translated as CASSPHAGHEQFF.

This clonotype was observed a few times. This chain joins TRBV5-6 and TRBJ1-1; 8 nucleotides match TRBD1. Per germline, CDR1 SGHDT and CDR2 YYEEEE. The CDR3 spans 17 residues. Trimming at V came to 4 bases and at J to 3 bases, leaving 14 bases not matched to a gene. CDR3 DNA sequence: TGTGCCAGCAGCCCGGACAGGCAGGGGGCTTTTGACACTGAAGCTTTCTTT. This codes for CASSPDRQGAFDTEAFF.

This clonotype was seen many times. The rearrangement joins TRBV12-3 or TRBV12-4 to TRBJ1-5, with TRBD1 matching 7 bases. The ends lost 7 bases at V and 2 bases at J; junction bases unmatched: 11. The CDR3 runs 16 residues. The CDR3 DNA reads TGTGCCAGCATTTTCCAGGGGGGAGTGGGCAATCAGCCCCAGCATTTT. Protein sequence: CASIFQGGVGNQPQHF.

This clonotype was found a few times. The gene calls are TRBV4-1 and TRBJ2-6; D might be TRBD2 (5 bases). CDR1 and CDR2 from the germline V gene are MGHRA and YSYEKL. The CDR3 is 18 residues long. V lost 1 base to trimming and J lost 0 bases, with 13 bases between them. CDR3 nucleotide sequence: TGCGCCAGCAGCCAAGTACTAGAAACTAGCTCTGGGGCCAACGTCCTGACTTTC. It codes for CASSQVLETSSGANVLTF.

V is TRBV6-2 or TRBV6-3 and J is TRBJ2-1; TRBD2 agrees at 12 bases. This CDR3 comprises 16 residues. V gave up 6 bases and J gave up 4 bases; unmatched junction bases: 7. Germline CDR1 MNHEY, CDR2 SVGEGT. CDR3 sequence reads: CASSRHGLAGYNEQFF. The CDR3 bases are TGTGCCAGCAGCCGGCACGGACTAGCGGGGTACAATGAGCAGTTCTTC.

This rearrangement joins TRBV5-6 to TRBJ2-3; possibly TRBD1 or TRBD2 for D (5 bases each). CDR3 length: 15 residues. V was cut by 1 base and J by 7 bases, with 16 bases left in between. Germline CDR1 is SGHDT and CDR2 is YYEEEE. Written as DNA, the CDR3 is TGTGCCAGCAGCTTGTTTGGGGGAGCCTTTAATACGCAGTATTTT. As protein: CASSLFGGAFNTQYF.

This clonotype was detected ten times or more. The chain joins TRBV12-3 or TRBV12-4 to TRBJ2-7; 9 positions agree with TRBD1. The CDR3 has 14 amino acids. Trimming cost V 6 bases and J 2 bases; bases outside gene matches: 5. The CDR3 bases are TGTGCCAGCAGAACCGGGACAGGGACCTACGAGCAGTACTTC. Its protein product is CASRTGTGTYEQYF.